The sequence of this T cell receptor (beta chain) was determined in a study of shared clonotypes between healthy human individuals. The protocol was immunoSEQ multiplex PCR, while the TCRdb copy is restricted to in-frame clones and leaves out a portion. This table holds fewer than 850,000 clones, about 96% found once. Naive CD8 cells lacked CD45RO, underwent positive selection for CCR7 and left out terminally differentiated effector memory CD45RA+ cells. The CDR3 is 14 amino acids. Per the germline V gene, CDR1 is SEHNR and CDR2 is FQNEAQ (reference sequence). The V and J ends lost 2 bases and 0 bases respectively, with 8 bases between them.

The clonotype originates from a man younger than 45 in good health. The chain is built from TRBV7-9 and TRBJ2-7; no definite D call. Material for sequencing was naive CD8+ T cells sorted from blood. CDR3 coding DNA: TGTGCCAGCAGCTTATCGCAGAGCTCCTACGAGCAGTACTTC. Amino acid sequence: CASSLSQSSYEQYF.